Listed below are T cell receptor beta chains from one sample, sequenced in a study of metastatic and nonmetastatic thyroid tumors. TCRdb redid the clone calls on the PCR reads using MiXCR. The table shows about 28,000 clones, with around 3.5% occurring only once. What was sequenced was blood. These receptors were taken from a male donor with papillary thyroid cancer or a benign thyroid nodule (not recorded which). Some clones in this sample may be carry-over from other donors' samples. Both conserved end residues are part of each CDR3. D genes are given only for firm matches. Not all rows give a size; the values are once, few, many and, for expanded clones, a class.

d_gene	j_gene	abundance	v_gene	CDR3nt	CDR3aa
TRBD1	TRBJ1-2	many	TRBV29-1	TGCAGCGTCCGATACGGACAGGCCCCTAACTATGGCTACACCTTC	CSVRYGQAPNYGYTF
NA	TRBJ1-4	many	TRBV27	TGTGCCAGCAGTTTATCAGGTTATGAAAAACTGTTTTTT	CASSLSGYEKLFF
NA	TRBJ1-2	NA	TRBV5-1	TGCGCCAGCAGCTTGGACGGTATTTATGGCTACACCTTC	CASSLDGIYGYTF
NA	TRBJ1-1	NA	TRBV6-2/TRBV6-3	TGTGCCAGCAGTTCCACGGTTTCTGAAGATTTATTT	CASSSTVSEDLF
TRBD1	TRBJ2-1	medium-sized	TRBV12-3/TRBV12-4	TGTGCCAGCAGTGGGGGACAGGGGACCAATGAGCAGTTCTTC	CASSGGQGTNEQFF
NA	TRBJ1-5	NA	TRBV27	TGTGCCAGCAACCGCGACGGTATCAATCAGCCCCAGCATTTT	CASNRDGINQPQHF
NA	TRBJ2-2	NA	TRBV7-2	TGTGCCAGCAGCTTAGGGGGGGTAGCGCGAAACACCGGGGAGCTGTTTTTT	CASSLGGVARNTGELFF
NA	TRBJ2-7	few	TRBV6-2/TRBV6-3	TGTGCCAGCAGTTACTCGTTTCGCGGGGGCCTCTACGATCAGTACTTC	CASSYSFRGGLYDQYF
NA	TRBJ1-1	few	TRBV20-1	TGCAGTGCTAGGGCGGGGTGCGCGACTGAAGCTTTCTTT	CSARAGCATEAFF
NA	TRBJ2-2	few	TRBV20-1	TGCAGTGCCCTGACAGGTGTTACCGGCGAGCTGTTTTTT	CSALTGVTGELFF
TRBD2	TRBJ2-3	many	TRBV11-2	TGTGCCAGCAGCTTAGTTCGCGGGAGCCGAGATACGCAGTATTTT	CASSLVRGSRDTQYF